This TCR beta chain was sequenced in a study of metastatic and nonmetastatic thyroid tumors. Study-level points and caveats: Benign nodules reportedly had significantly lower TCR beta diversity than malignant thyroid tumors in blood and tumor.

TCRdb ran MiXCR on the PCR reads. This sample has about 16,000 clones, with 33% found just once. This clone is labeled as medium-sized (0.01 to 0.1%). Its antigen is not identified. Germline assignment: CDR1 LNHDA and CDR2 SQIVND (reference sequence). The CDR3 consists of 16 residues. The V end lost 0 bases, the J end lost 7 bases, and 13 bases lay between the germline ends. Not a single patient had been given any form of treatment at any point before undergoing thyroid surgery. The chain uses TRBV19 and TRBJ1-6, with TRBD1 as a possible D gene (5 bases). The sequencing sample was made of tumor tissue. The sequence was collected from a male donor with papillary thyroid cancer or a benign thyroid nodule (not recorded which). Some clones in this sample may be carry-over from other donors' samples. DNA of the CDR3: TGTGCCAGTAGTATAGATCGCAGGGACCTAAATTCACCCCTCCACTTT. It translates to CASSIDRRDLNSPLHF.